Below are 26 T cell receptor beta chains sequenced from a single sample in a study of a mutant IDH1 vaccine in newly diagnosed glioma listed by TCRdb under 2021. The antigens for these receptors are not known. The library was generated by the immunoSEQ multiplex PCR assay. The table comes from immuneACCESS by way of TCRdb, which keeps in-frame sequences with V and J called. Part of the clones is missing from these tables; in studies checked, under half for an unresolved V gene and the rest for unknown reasons. This sample holds 45,000 to 55,000 clones; 76% were observed only once. The leading ten clones occupy 10% to 15% of the sample. Interpreted using the paper, the time point label stands for: week 35, safety follow-up. A 20-mer mutant IDH1 peptide at 300 micrograms in Montanide made up each vaccine dose, which was injected subcutaneously together with topical imiquimod. The sample was PBMCs, taken from a glioma patient whose treatment included an IDH1 peptide vaccine. These receptors were collected from a man between 35 and 55 years old with glioma.

This chain uses TRBV7-7 with TRBJ1-5; 7 nucleotides match TRBD1. CDR3 size: 13 residues. Germline loops: CDR1 SSHAT, CDR2 FNYEAQ (reference sequence). J was trimmed by 8 bases and V by 1 base; bases with no gene match: 2. Written as DNA, the CDR3 is TGTGCCAGCAGCTTAGACAGGGGAAAGCCCCAGCATTTT. Its protein is CASSLDRGKPQHF.

J is TRBJ1-4 and V is TRBV6-1; unclear D gene. This CDR3 region has 14 residues. V was clipped by 2 bases and J by 7 bases, with 11 bases between them. Germline-derived CDR1 and CDR2 are MNHNS and SASEGT. CDR3 residues: CASSELSHAEKLFF. CDR3 nucleotides: TGTGCCAGCAGTGAATTATCCCACGCTGAAAAACTGTTTTTT.

The chain's CDR3 is CASLGFGELFF. The CDR3 DNA reads as TGTGCCAGCTTGGGGTTCGGGGAGCTGTTTTTT. V and J are TRBV6-5 and TRBJ2-2; D gene ambiguous. CDR3 length equals 11 residues. The V gene's germline CDR1 is MNHEY and CDR2 SVGAGI. The germline V and J ends were trimmed by 8 bases and 7 bases, with 8 bases remaining between them.

The chain combines TRBV6-1 with TRBJ2-1; 7 bases align to TRBD2. The V segment lost 7 bases and the J segment 1 base; nucleotides outside the gene matches: 4. The CDR3 contains 14 residues. The germline gives CDR1 MNHNS, CDR2 SASEGT. CDR3 in DNA: TGTGCCAGCAAGGGAGGGTGGTCCTACAATGAGCAGTTCTTC. It encodes CASKGGWSYNEQFF.

The V call is TRBV5-1, the J call TRBJ2-5; no clear D. This CDR3 spans 14 amino acids. Trimming shortened V by 2 bases and J by 5 bases, and 13 bases separated the two germline ends. CDR1 is SGHRS and CDR2 is YFSETQ in the germline V gene. The CDR3 DNA reads as TGCGCCAGCAGCTTCTCCAGCATCCGGGAGACCCAGTACTTC. Translation: CASSFSSIRETQYF.

This clone was found once. The gene calls are TRBV5-6 and TRBJ1-2; TRBD1 matches 8 bases. The J segment lost 3 bases and the V segment lost 1 base, leaving 14 bases of the junction unmatched. Germline V gene sequence: CDR1 SGHDT, CDR2 YYEEEE. This CDR3 spans 18 amino acids. CDR3 region: CASSLTGTGGFMYYGYTF. The CDR3 DNA is TGTGCCAGCAGCTTGACCGGGACAGGCGGTTTCATGTACTATGGCTACACCTTC. Complete variable domain (other parts from reference TRBV5-6 and TRBJ1-2): DAGVTQSPTHLIKTRGQQVTLRCSPKSGHDTVSWYQQALGQGPQFIFQYYEEEERQRGNFPDRFSGHQFPNYSSELNVNALLLGDSALYLCASSLTGTGGFMYYGYTFGSGTRLTVV.

This chain links TRBV6-6 with TRBJ1-1, with a possible D match to TRBD1 (5 bases). Germline CDR1 and CDR2: MNHNY and SVGAGI (reference sequence). This CDR3 spans 13 amino acids. V was trimmed by 5 bases and J by 2 bases, leaving 9 bases between them. The CDR3 nucleotides are TGTGCCAGCAGTCCCGGGGGAAACACTGAAGCTTTCTTT. Translating gives CASSPGGNTEAFF.

The chain has TRBV18 and TRBJ1-2; D call uncertain. Per germline, CDR1 KGHSH and CDR2 LQKENI. V was cut by 2 bases and J by 4 bases, with 17 bases left in between. The CDR3 totals 16 residues. The CDR3 here is CASSPDPLPTLYGYTF. In DNA form, the CDR3 reads TGTGCCAGCTCACCAGATCCTCTTCCAACCCTCTATGGCTACACCTTC.

V and J are TRBV6-5 and TRBJ1-2, with D possibly TRBD1 on 6 matching bases. The germline V gene has CDR1 MNHEY and CDR2 SVGAGI. Trimming took off 5 bases at V and 4 bases at J, with 14 bases between the two ends. This CDR3 has 14 residues. This chain's CDR3 is CASSPGARSYGYTF. The DNA for the CDR3 is TGTGCCAGCAGTCCAGGGGCGAGAAGCTATGGCTACACCTTC.

The chain links TRBV7-9 to TRBJ2-5, with 9 positions matching TRBD1. Losses at the gene ends were 1 base for V and 6 bases for J; bases not matched to a gene: 9. The CDR3 length is 16 residues. Germline V gene lookup returns CDR1 SEHNR and CDR2 FQNEAQ (reference sequence). This chain's CDR3 is CASSLGGTGIFKTQYF. CDR3 coding DNA: TGTGCCAGCAGCTTAGGGGGGACAGGGATTTTCAAGACCCAGTACTTC.

This clone was observed a handful of times. V is TRBV6-6 and J is TRBJ1-3; D possibly corresponds to TRBD1 (5 bases). Germline values: CDR1 MNHNY, CDR2 SVGAGI (reference sequence). Trimming cost V 6 bases and J 4 bases, with 13 bases left between them. The CDR3 spans 14 residues. CDR3 region: CASSPEGTGNTIYF. The CDR3 DNA sequence: TGTGCCAGCAGCCCCGAGGGGACGGGAAACACCATATATTTT.

The chain recombines TRBV2 with TRBJ2-7; 14 bases are a match to TRBD2. Germline V gene lookup returns CDR1 SNHLY and CDR2 FYNNEI. The CDR3 contains 16 residues. V was clipped by 7 bases and J by 3 bases; unmatched bases: 8. CDR3 sequence reads: CASMTSGRASFYEQYF. In DNA form, the CDR3 reads TGTGCCAGCATGACTAGCGGGAGGGCATCCTTCTACGAGCAGTACTTC.

V is TRBV27 and J is TRBJ1-1; D possibly corresponds to TRBD1 (6 bases). The germline gives CDR1 MNHEY, CDR2 SMNVEV (reference sequence). V gave up 3 bases and J gave up 1 base, with 12 bases separating them. This CDR3 is built from 15 residues. The CDR3 coding sequence is TGTGCCAGCAGTTTCCTTGACAGGAGGAACACTGAAGCTTTCTTT. This translates into CASSFLDRRNTEAFF.

This chain uses TRBV19 with TRBJ1-2; D is perhaps TRBD1 (6 bases). The CDR3 has 13 residues. The germline gives CDR1 LNHDA, CDR2 SQIVND (reference sequence). V lost 5 bases and J 3 bases, leaving 10 bases between the germline ends. CDR3 sequence (DNA): TGTGCCAGTAGTTTAAGGGGGGACTATGGCTACACCTTC. Translated, it gives CASSLRGDYGYTF.

The rearrangement joins TRBV6-5 to TRBJ2-3; 10 bases agree with TRBD2. There are 16 residues in the CDR3. J was trimmed by 4 bases and V by 2 bases; bases with no gene match: 6. Per the germline V gene, CDR1 is MNHEY and CDR2 is SVGAGI. The CDR3 DNA is TGTGCCAGCAGTTACGGGGCTAGCGGGAGACCAGATACGCAGTATTTT. It is translated as CASSYGASGRPDTQYF.

The genes are TRBV7-9 and TRBJ2-1, with 10 bases fitting TRBD2. The CDR3 runs 15 residues. The germline V gene encodes CDR1 SEHNR and CDR2 FQNEAQ (reference sequence). J was trimmed by 4 bases and V by 2 bases; bases with no gene match: 2. The CDR3 loop reads CASSLLAGDYNEQFF. In DNA form, the CDR3 reads TGTGCCAGCAGCTTACTAGCGGGGGATTACAATGAGCAGTTCTTC.

This chain joins TRBV2 and TRBJ1-2, with D tentatively TRBD1 (5 bases). CDR3 size: 12 residues. Germline loops: CDR1 SNHLY, CDR2 FYNNEI. V gave up 3 bases and J gave up 8 bases, with 10 bases separating them. For the CDR3, the DNA is TGTGCCAGCAGTGATACCAGGACAGGCTACACCTTC. The encoded protein is CASSDTRTGYTF.

This CDR3 reads CASSSPGLAGGDEQFF. The CDR3 bases are TGTGCCAGCAGTTCCCCGGGACTAGCGGGAGGGGATGAGCAGTTCTTC. The chain couples TRBV6-6 to TRBJ2-1; 16 nucleotides line up with TRBD2. This CDR3 has 16 amino acids. Germline V CDR1 and CDR2: MNHNY, SVGAGI (reference sequence). Trimming at V came to 4 bases and at J to 8 bases, leaving 5 bases not matched to a gene.

The chain joins TRBV19 to TRBJ1-2, with D unresolved. CDR1 is LNHDA and CDR2 is SQIVND in the germline V gene (reference sequence). V lost 3 bases, J lost 0 bases, and 8 bases lay in between. CDR3 size: 14 residues. This chain's CDR3 is CASSITRANYGYTF. Written as DNA, the CDR3 is TGTGCCAGTAGTATCACCCGTGCTAACTATGGCTACACCTTC.

The chain couples TRBV27 to TRBJ2-5, with D tentatively TRBD2 (5 bases). Germline assignment: CDR1 MNHEY and CDR2 SMNVEV (reference sequence). Trimming removed 2 bases at V and 5 bases at J, with 12 bases between. The length of the CDR3 is 14 residues. This CDR3 reads CASSLIRASETQYF. The CDR3 DNA is TGTGCCAGCAGTTTAATACGGGCTAGCGAGACCCAGTACTTC.

The genes are TRBV5-5 and TRBJ1-1, with D unclear. The CDR3 runs to 13 residues. Germline CDR1 SGHKS, CDR2 YYEKEE (reference sequence). V dropped 1 base and J dropped 0 bases, with 4 bases sitting between them. CDR3 DNA sequence: TGTGCCAGCAGCTTGAGGGTGAACACTGAAGCTTTCTTT. Encoded protein: CASSLRVNTEAFF.

The V call is TRBV29-1, the J call TRBJ2-5; D is unclear. Germline V gene lookup returns CDR1 SQVTM and CDR2 ANQGSEA. The CDR3 has 14 amino acids. V shed 0 bases and J shed 2 bases, with 10 bases lying between them. CDR3 in amino acids: CSVEDIGPQETQYF. CDR3 nucleotide sequence: TGCAGCGTTGAAGACATCGGACCGCAAGAGACCCAGTACTTC.

This clone was observed once. V usage is TRBV5-8 and J usage is TRBJ2-2; D is perhaps TRBD2 (6 bases). The ends were cut back, 4 bases at V and 1 base at J, with 14 bases in the middle. Germline V gene data show CDR1 as SGHTS and CDR2 as YDEGEE. The CDR3 is made up of 16 amino acids. CDR3 sequence reads: CASSQELEGNTGELFF. In nucleotides, the CDR3 is TGTGCCAGCAGCCAGGAGTTGGAGGGGAACACCGGGGAGCTGTTTTTT.

The chain employs TRBV7-9 and TRBJ1-4; D might be TRBD1 (6 bases). The germline V gene encodes CDR1 SEHNR and CDR2 FQNEAQ (reference sequence). Trimming left V 3 bases short and J 0 bases short, with 11 bases between. The CDR3 is made up of 16 amino acids. CDR3 amino acids: CASSLGAASTNEKLFF. In DNA, the CDR3 is TGTGCCAGCAGCTTGGGGGCAGCCTCAACTAATGAAAAACTGTTTTTT.

This chain links TRBV4-1 with TRBJ2-2; D is ambiguous. This CDR3 contains 14 residues. V lost 5 bases to trimming and J lost 1 base, with 8 bases between them. Germline V gene sequence: CDR1 MGHRA, CDR2 YSYEKL. This chain's CDR3 is CASSREQNTGELFF. CDR3 DNA sequence: TGCGCCAGCAGCAGGGAACAGAACACCGGGGAGCTGTTTTTT.

Notes on this clone: This sample includes further DNA sequences coding for the same CDR3. This sequence joins TRBV5-1 and TRBJ2-1, with D hard to call. Trimming stripped 1 base from V and 6 bases from J, with 8 bases between. Germline-derived CDR1 and CDR2 are SGHRS and YFSETQ. CDR3 length equals 13 residues. The CDR3, as DNA: TGCGCCAGCAGCTTGTCTGGGTCCAATGAGCAGTTCTTC. This sequence encodes CASSLSGSNEQFF. The full variable domain, completed using reference TRBV5-1 and TRBJ2-1, is KAGVTQTPRYLIKTRGQQVTLSCSPISGHRSVSWYQQTPGQGLQFLFEYFSETQRNKGNFPGRFSGRQFSNSRSEMNVSTLELGDSALYLCASSLSGSNEQFFGPGTRLTVL.